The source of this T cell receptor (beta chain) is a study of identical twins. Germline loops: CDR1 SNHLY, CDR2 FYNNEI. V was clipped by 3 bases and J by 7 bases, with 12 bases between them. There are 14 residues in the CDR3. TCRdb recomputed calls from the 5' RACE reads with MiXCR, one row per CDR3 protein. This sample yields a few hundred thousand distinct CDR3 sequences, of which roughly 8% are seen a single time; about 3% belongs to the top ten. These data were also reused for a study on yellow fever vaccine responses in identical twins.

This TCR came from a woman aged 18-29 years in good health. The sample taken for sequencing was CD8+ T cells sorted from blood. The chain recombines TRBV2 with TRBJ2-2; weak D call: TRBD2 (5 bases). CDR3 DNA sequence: TGTGCCAGCAGTGAGGTGTTACGGGACGGGGAGCTGTTTTTT. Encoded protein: CASSEVLRDGELFF.